Sequencing of this T cell receptor beta chain was carried out in a study of HIV-infected patients and healthy controls (dated by TCRdb to the mid-2010s). Describing the broader study: After three months of therapy, CD4 counts in about 85% of the 16 patients increased to a modest but significant degree while remaining below normal ranges. Patients exhibited no overall T-cell lymphocytopenia, and total CDR3 counts per chain were not significantly different from those of controls. No consistent shift in CD8 counts was seen during early therapy, whereas a slight rise was seen in the CD4:CD8 ratio. The study tested whether deep TCR repertoire sequencing of HIV patients' small blood samples could capture immune perturbation and reconstitution. Viral load became undetectable in about 65% of the 16 patients by the second bleed and in all patients after a further year of therapy. General findings and caveats noted by the study authors: Comparisons were complicated by unequal numbers of distinct sequences between patients and controls, and rare events from HIV-infected data were overweighted by size-matching. During therapy, HIV-associated CDR3s significantly decreased in frequency, while CMV-associated CDR3s did not change significantly, though most became more frequent. Alpha-beta chain pairing was not determined in the samples. HLA typing of donors was not performed in the study. Roughly threefold more distinct CDR3s and higher Shannon diversity were observed in healthy control repertoires than in untreated HIV+ repertoires. Significantly different mean usage between HIV-infected patients and controls was observed for eight alpha and eight beta V genes. HIV-infected repertoires showed significantly elevated mean Gini indices relative to controls, which possibly reflects oligoclonality. The observed differences in diversity were not explained by the slight differences in age and sex profiles between the study cohorts. Processing was restricted to sixteen HIV-infected individuals, which the authors judged to be a major constraint on the generalizability of the findings. Alpha-chain CDR3s from MAIT cells occurred at high frequency in healthy controls but were severely depleted in HIV+ repertoires. In HIV-infected patients, the apparent post-therapy recovery of the Gini index was not replicated in size-matched repertoire data. Both the Jaccard index and the count of highly shared sequences showed that healthy controls shared more CDR3s between individuals than HIV+ patients did. Sequencing depth was restricted by the use of whole blood, which also prevented the dynamics of distinct T-cell subpopulations from being separated. The therapy captured by the treated samples lasted only 2 to 3 months, arguably too short a period to observe immune reconstitution given low adult thymic output.

Roughly 490 ng RNA was reverse transcribed with SuperScript III using primers against the alpha and beta constant regions. Alpha and beta chain libraries were generated separately via chain-specific third strand synthesis with multiplexing indices. The protocol used a single primer pair to amplify all rearrangements within a chain, which avoided primer bias, and attached molecular barcodes to each cDNA molecule. The SP2 sequencing primer site and a random hexamer were carried on a 5' RACE adapter, to which purified cDNA was joined by T4 RNA Ligase 1. Second strand synthesis was primed from the SP2 site with Phusion polymerase, using slow temperature ramps to favor optimal annealing. Joined together, two random hexamer sequences that had both been added before amplification formed the 12-nucleotide barcode of each molecule. A brief initial PCR introduced P5 and P7 adapter elements together with a second index, and a roughly 24-cycle amplification PCR using P5s and P7 primers was subsequently performed. The libraries went through approximately 27 PCR cycles in total, were quantified on a Qubit, were sized on a Bioanalyzer, and were diluted to 3 to 4 nM. Normalized libraries were sequenced on an Illumina MiSeq with 2 x 250 paired-end kits. MinElute columns were the means by which the reverse transcription reactions were cleaned up, and the reactions were eluted into roughly 9.4 ul Tris-Cl. A 1:1 ratio of AMPure XP beads was used to clean the adapter ligations after they had run for over 20 hours at 16 degrees C. In the source study's methods: Demultiplexed FASTQ files were processed with a modified Decombinator that output V, J, insert and barcode information. Any sequence that shared a barcode yet differed from the dominant sequence was discarded as an error, and the number of original cDNA molecules was estimated by counting barcodes clustered at Levenshtein distance 3. The R packages ineq, vegan, igraph and RCytoscape were used for downstream analyses, together with IMGT nomenclature and CDR3 definitions. The authors computed V gene usage over distinct sequences and counted each TCR a single time to avoid skew from clonal expansion. Similarity networks connected unique CDR3 amino acid sequences within a donor whenever two sequences differed by a single Levenshtein edit. The authors compiled published HIV-specific CDR3s (about 100 alpha, fewer than 800 beta) and CMV-specific CDR3s (13 alpha, fewer than 300 beta) and searched for them in the repertoires. Random subsampling to size-matched repertoires demonstrated that the decreased diversity in patients did not result from their lower sequence numbers. The public sequencing data were trimmed at Q25 with fastp and processed into clonotypes with MiXCR by TCRdb, which kept only in-frame beta chains. Rows are unified per CDR3 protein, each entry keeping the most common DNA and genes. Here the V and J calls rest on TCRdb's processing, not on the authors' analysis. This sample is represented by under 6,000 distinct CDR3 sequences; roughly 8.9% of them were singletons. The ten largest clones add up to about 27% of the sample.

This clonotype is identified as medium-sized (0.01 to 0.1%). Its antigen has not been determined. No base qualities exist here, and no much larger clone lies one base off it. CDR1 and CDR2 are drawn from the germline V gene: MDHEN, SYDVKM. The CDR3 covers 14 residues, taking in both the cysteine and the phenylalanine. Only the CDR3 DNA is retained, 42 bases long and in frame from the first base. Ends trimmed: V by 6 bases, J by 2 bases; bases unmatched to a gene: 5. Follow-up blood from HIV-infected patients was collected roughly three months, about 14 weeks, after antiretroviral therapy began. Whole blood was used without cell fractionation, so the repertoire reflected all unsorted peripheral T cells. For RNA extraction, an approximately 2.5 ml sample of peripheral blood was drawn into Tempus tubes. Patients were deemed ineligible for enrollment if they had febrile or AIDS-related illness, tumors, hepatitis B or C coinfection, immunomodulatory therapy, recent vaccination or treatment interruptions. Residual genomic DNA was removed with the TURBO-DNase kit and globin mRNA was depleted with GLOBINclear.

Rearrangement joined TRBV28 to TRBJ2-7; the junction holds 9 bases that match TRBD1. The TCR comes from an adult with HIV infection. This sample comprised blood, obtained during antiretroviral therapy. The CDR3 sequence is CASRLRDRAYEQYF. The DNA sequence is as follows: TGTGCCAGCAGGCTAAGGGACAGGGCCTACGAGCAGTACTTC.